The clone carrying this T cell receptor (beta chain) has at least ten counts. The target antigen is unknown. It was by two-round multiplex PCR that TCR beta CDR3 was amplified from genomic DNA. Each TRBV and TRBJ gene had its own primer in the first PCR round. TCRdb independently ran MiXCR on the multiplex PCR reads; one entry per CDR3 protein. The table has about 15,000 distinct CDR3 sequences, around 40% seen once. The data originate from a study of prognosis after radiotherapy for stage I lung cancer. Study-level background: With over ten men and five to seven women, the cohort's median age was 74.5 years, range roughly 53–95.

Broader study findings: Lower Shannon entropy after stereotactic body radiation therapy was observed in patients who went on to develop distant metastases.

Trimming pared 0 bases from V and 9 bases from J, leaving 13 bases between. Germline CDR1 is SGHRS and CDR2 is YFSETQ. The CDR3 spans 13 residues. This TCR derives from a donor aged 50 or older with non-small cell lung cancer. The chain is built from TRBV5-1 and TRBJ2-7; a possible D gene is TRBD2 (5 bases). The specimen comprised PBMCs, sampled before or after stereotactic body radiation therapy (not recorded which). The CDR3 coding sequence is TGCGCCAGCAGCTTGGACGAGGGATCTGGGCAGTACTTC. Protein sequence: CASSLDEGSGQYF.